In this sample, the clone carrying this TCR beta chain turned up once. This entry belongs to a study of blood T cell repertoires in COVID-19. Across the study: The origin of the acute and convalescent COVID-19 samples was the United States, Italy and Spain. T cells, B-cell-depleted T cells, or PBMCs provided the cDNA or gDNA that served as material.

CDR1 is SEHNR and CDR2 is FQNEAQ in the germline V gene (reference sequence). The CDR3 extends over 15 amino acids. Trimming removed 2 bases from V and 0 bases from J, with 11 bases in between. Per the authors' pipeline: Amplifying reference gene primers gave estimates of nucleated cell counts. TCRdb's copy holds only in-frame clones and misses some; the assay was immunoSEQ multiplex PCR. V, J and clone size reflect that table, while D and trimming were determined from the DNA. The sample lists roughly 220,000 clones; 80% were seen once. What was sequenced was peripheral blood. The J gene is TRBJ2-7, the V gene TRBV7-9; D is unclear. The receptor's source is a woman in her 70s with acute or convalescent COVID-19. Here the CDR3 reads CASSLSNLHSYEQYF. Here the CDR3 DNA reads TGTGCCAGCAGCTTAAGCAATCTCCACTCCTACGAGCAGTACTTC.